This T cell receptor (beta chain) originates from a study of control samples from healthy donors and cancer patients. Trimming took off 6 bases at V and 5 bases at J, with 16 bases between the two ends. Germline V gene data show CDR1 as SGHTA and CDR2 as FQGNSA. This CDR3 is built from 15 residues. This table comes from immunoSEQ multiplex PCR, and its TCRdb copy is limited to in-frame clones, with some not included. The repertoire includes 35,000 to 40,000 clones, 65% to 85% of them detected once, and roughly a fifth sits in the top ten. There are a few counts of this clone. Input material: PBMCs. The chain combines TRBV7-2 with TRBJ1-4; D perhaps matches TRBD1 (5 bases). The sequence came from a woman in her sixties with lung cancer. In DNA, the CDR3 is TGTGCCAGCAGATCCGGGACTAGGGACAATGAAAAACTGTTTTTT. This translates into CASRSGTRDNEKLFF.